This T cell receptor (beta chain) was captured in a study of identical twins. General study findings and limits: Abundant cord blood beta clonotypes carried fewer insertions; memory repertoires showed none.

TCRdb reprocessed the 5' RACE reads with MiXCR, giving one entry per CDR3 protein. The table records a few hundred thousand distinct CDR3 sequences, 20% to 25% of them present only once. Every one of the donors was a healthy Caucasian. Of note for this clonotype: What it recognizes is unknown.

Trimming removed 1 base from V and 10 bases from J; junction bases left unmatched: 8. From germline, CDR1 is SGHRS and CDR2 YFSETQ. CDR3 length: 14 residues. This sample was also put to use in a study of T cells expressing NK-cell markers. That report notes: A range of roughly 1.0-8% of CD8+ T cells consisted of dominant NKG2C+ clonotypes in more than five donors.

This sequence joins TRBV5-1 and TRBJ2-1; TRBD2 matches 7 bases. The sequenced sample was CD4+ T cells sorted from blood. This clonotype was sampled from a woman aged 18 to 35 in good health. CDR3 DNA sequence: TGCGCCAGCAGCTTGAGGTTCGGAGCGGGGGAGCAGTTCTTC. Its translation: CASSLRFGAGEQFF.